Listed below are T cell receptor beta chains from one sample, sequenced in a study of blood T cell repertoires in COVID-19. Repertoires were generated with immunoSEQ multiplex PCR, while TCRdb's copy carries only in-frame clones and drops some. In the table there are 150,000 to 200,000 clones, around 88% of which are singletons. Input material: peripheral blood. These TCRs come from a human donor in a cohort sampled during active COVID-19. Each CDR3 is given with its conserved first and last residue. Fields, in order: clone size, D gene, V gene, J gene, CDR3 protein, CDR3 DNA. The D gene is left open where the match is weak. Not every row has a clone size; where given, it reads once, few, many or a size class.

>-|TRBD1|TRBV10-2|TRBJ2-7
CASSEAGPPRGGTYF
TGCGCCAGCAGTGAGGCAGGGCCTCCTAGAGGGGGCACGTACTTC
>-|TRBD1|TRBV2|TRBJ2-7
CASSKNRGDEQYF
TGTGCCAGCAGTAAAAACAGGGGCGACGAGCAGTACTTC
>-|TRBD1|TRBV7-3|TRBJ1-1
CASSTGQGRTEAFF
TGTGCCAGCAGCACAGGACAGGGACGCACTGAAGCTTTCTTT
>-|TRBD1|TRBV28|TRBJ1-3
CASSLAPLRDRGTDTIYF
TGTGCCAGCAGTTTAGCCCCTCTCCGGGACAGGGGGACGGACACCATATATTTT
>-|TRBD2|TRBV24-1|TRBJ2-1
CATSDPRGGNEQFF
TGTGCCACCAGTGATCCACGGGGGGGTAATGAGCAGTTCTTC
>-|-|TRBV7-2|TRBJ2-3
CASSLSKDRYTDTQYF
TGTGCCAGCAGCTTATCGAAGGACAGATACACAGATACGCAGTATTTT
>once|-|TRBV10-2|TRBJ2-1
CASTPSGRGREQFF
TGCGCCAGCACCCCCAGCGGGCGGGGCCGAGAGCAGTTCTTC
>-|-|TRBV27|TRBJ1-4
CASSGGDIEKLFF
TGTGCCAGCTCGGGAGGGGACATTGAAAAACTGTTTTTT
>-|-|TRBV11-2|TRBJ1-1
CASSLLGSMNTEAFF
TGTGCCAGCAGCTTATTGGGGAGCATGAACACTGAAGCTTTCTTT
>-|TRBD1|TRBV5-1|TRBJ1-1
CASSLYPGQGSTEAFF
TGCGCCAGCAGCTTGTACCCGGGACAGGGGTCCACTGAAGCTTTCTTT
>-|TRBD1|TRBV20-1|TRBJ1-2
CSVGTGQGYTF
TGCAGTGTCGGTACGGGACAGGGCTACACCTTC
>-|TRBD2|TRBV28|TRBJ2-2
CASSFAGGGVGELFF
TGTGCCAGCAGTTTTGCGGGAGGAGGGGTCGGGGAGCTGTTTTTT
>-|-|TRBV29-1|TRBJ2-3
CSVEESPRDTQYF
TGCAGCGTTGAAGAGAGCCCCAGGGATACGCAGTATTTT
>once|-|TRBV7-9|TRBJ2-5
CASGLAGRETQYF
TGTGCCAGCGGGCTAGCCGGTAGGGAGACCCAGTACTTC
>-|-|TRBV19|TRBJ1-2
CASGGPRGPDGYTF
TGTGCCAGCGGAGGACCTCGAGGTCCGGATGGCTACACCTTC
>-|-|TRBV19|TRBJ1-5
CASSMTDNSNQPQHF
TGTGCCAGTAGTATGACGGACAATAGCAATCAGCCCCAGCATTTT
>-|-|TRBV19|TRBJ1-1
CASSRRGAEAFF
TGTGCCAGTAGCCGCAGAGGCGCTGAAGCTTTCTTT
>-|-|TRBV6-2/TRBV6-3|TRBJ1-3
CASSYSRNTIYF
TGTGCCAGCAGTTACTCTAGAAACACCATATATTTT
>once|TRBD2|TRBV7-2|TRBJ2-1
CASSRGLAAYNEQFF
TGTGCCAGCAGCCGCGGACTAGCGGCCTACAATGAGCAGTTCTTC
>-|-|TRBV10-2|TRBJ1-2
CASSESIRAHGDGYTF
TGCGCCAGCAGTGAGTCCATAAGGGCGCACGGGGATGGCTACACCTTC
>once|TRBD2|TRBV6-1|TRBJ2-5
CASSEILAGAPQETQYF
TGTGCCAGCAGTGAAATACTAGCGGGGGCTCCACAAGAGACCCAGTACTTC
>once|TRBD1|TRBV15|TRBJ2-7
CATSRGDRVHEQYF
TGTGCCACCAGCAGGGGAGACAGGGTCCACGAGCAGTACTTC
>-|-|TRBV5-8|TRBJ2-1
CASSPWGGRRAYNEQFF
TGTGCCAGCAGCCCCTGGGGGGGGCGGAGGGCCTACAATGAGCAGTTCTTC
>-|TRBD1|TRBV28|TRBJ1-1
CASSNTGVLYTEAFF
TGTGCCAGCAGTAATACAGGGGTTTTGTATACTGAAGCTTTCTTT
>-|-|TRBV25-1|TRBJ1-6
CASSDSSNSPLHF
TGTGCCAGCAGTGACAGTTCTAATTCACCCCTCCACTTT
>-|-|TRBV4-2|TRBJ2-7
CASSPPGTPGSQYF
TGTGCCAGCAGCCCCCCCGGGACTCCAGGGAGCCAGTACTTC
>few|-|TRBV5-1|TRBJ1-2
CASSLDAGRDYGYTF
TGCGCCAGCAGCTTGGACGCAGGCAGGGATTATGGCTACACCTTC
>once|-|TRBV27|TRBJ2-3
CASSDLRPTDTQYF
TGTGCCAGCAGTGACCTCAGGCCCACAGATACGCAGTATTTT
>-|TRBD1|TRBV7-3|TRBJ1-1
CASRKDRATEAFF
TGTGCCAGCAGGAAGGACAGGGCCACTGAAGCTTTCTTT
>-|-|TRBV5-8|TRBJ2-7
CASSLDSGKVAYEQYF
TGTGCCAGCAGCTTGGACTCAGGGAAGGTCGCCTACGAGCAGTACTTC
>once|-|TRBV3-1/TRBV3-2|TRBJ1-5
CASSQGTRGADQPQHF
TGTGCCAGCAGCCAAGGCACAAGGGGCGCGGATCAGCCCCAGCATTTT
>-|-|TRBV28|TRBJ2-7
CASSLAGGPYEQYF
TGTGCCAGCAGTTTAGCAGGGGGGCCCTACGAGCAGTACTTC
>-|TRBD1|TRBV7-3|TRBJ1-5
CASSLSPFRAGGPPSNQPQHF
TGTGCCAGCAGCTTAAGTCCGTTTCGGGCAGGGGGACCTCCTAGCAATCAGCCCCAGCATTTT
>-|-|TRBV2|TRBJ1-1
CASKRTLNTEAFF
TGTGCCAGCAAAAGGACATTGAACACTGAAGCTTTCTTT
>-|-|TRBV24-1|TRBJ1-3
CATSDSRGSGNTIYF
TGTGCCACCAGTGACTCAAGAGGCTCTGGAAACACCATATATTTT
>few|TRBD1|TRBV3-1/TRBV3-2|TRBJ1-6
CASSLGGRNSPLHF
TGTGCCAGCAGCCTAGGGGGCAGGAATTCACCCCTCCACTTT
>-|TRBD1|TRBV28|TRBJ1-5
CASSFADRVYQPQHF
TGTGCCAGCAGTTTCGCCGACAGGGTATATCAGCCCCAGCATTTT
>-|TRBD2|TRBV10-3|TRBJ2-7
CASGTSSGSYEQYF
TGTGCCAGTGGGACTAGCAGCGGCTCCTACGAGCAGTACTTC
>few|-|TRBV7-2|TRBJ1-2
CASSLILGGTGVGYTF
TGTGCCAGCAGCTTAATCCTAGGCGGGACCGGAGTTGGCTACACCTTC